One sample yielded the 14 T cell receptor beta chains listed below, sequenced in a study of cytomegalovirus exposure and HLA in healthy donors. Sequencing was performed with immunoSEQ multiplex PCR; in TCRdb, only in-frame clones are kept and a portion is missing. The repertoire has roughly 350,000 clones, 70% to 90% of them found once; the top ten carry around 0.8%. Sequenced input: PBMCs. The receptors were gathered from a woman under 30 in good health and CMV-seronegative.

This clone was seen a single time. V is TRBV7-7 and J is TRBJ2-1; TRBD1 aligns across 8 bases. Germline CDR1 SSHAT, CDR2 FNYEAQ (reference sequence). The CDR3 contains 16 residues. V shed 4 bases, J shed 4 bases, and the junction held 9 bases outside the gene matches. CDR3 DNA sequence: TGTGCCAGCAGCTCCCACGAGGGACAGGCTTACAATGAGCAGTTCTTC. Translating gives CASSSHEGQAYNEQFF.

The chain recombines TRBV29-1 with TRBJ2-3; maybe TRBD2 (5 bases). This CDR3 contains 14 residues. Trimming cost V 3 bases and J 5 bases, with 15 bases left between them. Germline V gene sequence: CDR1 SQVTM, CDR2 ANQGSEA. DNA for the CDR3: TGCAGCGTTGAGAGCGGTGGCGTTGGAGATACGCAGTATTTT. This sequence encodes CSVESGGVGDTQYF.

This chain links TRBV25-1 with TRBJ2-6, with 7 bases fitting TRBD1. Looked up from germline, CDR1 is MGHDK and CDR2 is SYGVNS. This CDR3 contains 11 residues. The V and J ends lost 8 bases and 14 bases, in that order; junction bases with no gene match: 6. The CDR3 DNA sequence: TGTGCCAGCCTAGGGACAGAGTTCCTGACTTTC. Its translation: CASLGTEFLTF.

The chain joins TRBV2 to TRBJ2-1; the match to TRBD2 covers 11 bases. The CDR3 has 15 amino acids. CDR1 and CDR2 (germline): SNHLY, FYNNEI. Trimming cost V 6 bases and J 3 bases; bases outside gene matches: 4. CDR3 DNA: TGTGCCAGCAGAGCCGGGACTAGCGGCTACAATGAGCAGTTCTTC. Encoded protein: CASRAGTSGYNEQFF.

The CDR3 sequence is CASRPTGAVNTGELFF. The CDR3 nucleotides read TGTGCCAGCAGGCCTACAGGCGCCGTTAACACCGGGGAGCTGTTTTTT. The chain has TRBV6-6 and TRBJ2-2; D is possibly TRBD1 (5 bases). Germline V gene data show CDR1 as MNHNY and CDR2 as SVGAGI (reference sequence). V was cut by 6 bases and J by 2 bases, with 16 bases left in between. The CDR3 is 16 residues long.

The chain combines TRBV5-4 with TRBJ2-7; the D gene is possibly TRBD1 (6 bases). This CDR3 comprises 15 residues. Germline assignment: CDR1 SGHNT and CDR2 YYREEE (reference sequence). The ends were cut back, 4 bases at V and 1 base at J, with 15 bases in the middle. CDR3 region: CASSAPSDRSYEQYF. The CDR3 coding sequence is TGTGCCAGCAGCGCCCCCTCCGACAGGTCCTACGAGCAGTACTTC.

The chain combines TRBV5-1 with TRBJ1-1; 7 positions match TRBD1. The CDR3 is 15 amino acids. Germline trimming cut 4 bases from V and 1 base from J; bases unmatched to any gene: 7. The germline CDR1 and CDR2 sequences are SGHRS and YFSETQ. CDR3: CASSIRQGRNTEAFF. As DNA, the CDR3 is TGCGCCAGCAGCATCCGACAGGGACGGAACACTGAAGCTTTCTTT.

The chain uses TRBV6-5 and TRBJ2-5, with 8 bases identical to TRBD2. Germline assignment: CDR1 MNHEY and CDR2 SVGAGI. The CDR3 contains 15 residues. The ends lost 1 base at V and 5 bases at J; junction bases unmatched: 6. Here the CDR3 reads CASSYFSPGGETQYF. The CDR3 coding sequence is TGTGCCAGCAGTTACTTCAGTCCGGGAGGGGAGACCCAGTACTTC.

V and J are TRBV15 and TRBJ2-3, with 13 bases matching TRBD2. Germline V lookup: CDR1 LNHNV, CDR2 YYDKDF (reference sequence). Germline trimming cut 3 bases from V and 0 bases from J; bases unmatched to any gene: 15. The CDR3 length is 21 residues. This CDR3 is CATSRRLAGGLASTSTDTQYF. In nucleotides, the CDR3 is TGTGCCACCAGCAGGAGACTAGCGGGAGGCCTTGCCAGTACTAGCACAGATACGCAGTATTTT.

The gene calls are TRBV6-6 and TRBJ2-7, with D maybe TRBD1 (5 bases). This CDR3 spans 14 amino acids. V shed 6 bases and J shed 1 base, with 13 bases lying between them. CDR1 is MNHNY and CDR2 is SVGAGI in the germline V gene (reference sequence). For the CDR3, the DNA is TGTGCCAGCAGCCTGGACACTACATCCTACGAGCAGTACTTC. Protein: CASSLDTTSYEQYF.

The chain combines TRBV4-2 with TRBJ2-1, with D possibly matching TRBD2 (6 bases). With 7 bases removed from V and 5 bases from J, the gap between germline ends came to 15 bases. This CDR3 spans 14 amino acids. Germline CDR1 LGHNA, CDR2 YNFKEQ. For the CDR3, the DNA is TGTGCCAGCAATTCCCGCGGGGCCGACAATGAGCAGTTCTTC. As protein: CASNSRGADNEQFF.

The V gene is TRBV19, the J gene TRBJ2-5; the match to TRBD2 covers 14 bases. CDR3 length: 16 residues. Germline CDR1 and CDR2: LNHDA and SQIVND (reference sequence). Trimming took 6 bases from V and 5 from J; bases not matched to a gene: 8. As DNA, the CDR3 is TGTGCCAGTAGCCTAGGGACTAGCGGGAGTAGGGAGACCCAGTACTTC. Protein: CASSLGTSGSRETQYF.

Note on this clone: Other DNA sequences of this sample code for an identical CDR3. This chain joins TRBV6-5 and TRBJ2-7, with TRBD2 identical over 7 bases. The V gene's germline CDR1 is MNHEY and CDR2 SVGAGI. V trimming: 6 bases; J trimming: 1 base; junction bases outside the gene matches: 6. The CDR3 totals 14 residues. The CDR3 spells CASSRGVGSYEQYF. CDR3 DNA sequence: TGTGCCAGCAGCCGGGGGGTAGGTTCCTACGAGCAGTACTTC.

This sequence joins TRBV6-1 and TRBJ2-2, with 7 bases lining up with TRBD2. Germline assignment: CDR1 MNHNS and CDR2 SASEGT. After removal of 7 bases from V and 5 bases from J, the junction contained 7 bases not matched to a gene. The CDR3 contains 14 residues. The CDR3 sequence: CASIRAGWTGELFF. Written as DNA, the CDR3 is TGTGCCAGCATAAGAGCGGGATGGACCGGGGAGCTGTTTTTT.